Listed below are T cell receptor beta chains from one sample, sequenced in a study of blood T cell repertoires in COVID-19. Sequenced by immunoSEQ multiplex PCR; TCRdb stores in-frame clones only, minus some. The sample comprises 9,500 to 12,000 clones, roughly 80% of which are singletons, and 6% to 8% rests with the top ten. Sample: peripheral blood. These receptors were taken from a man between 65 and 79 years old with active COVID-19. Each CDR3 is given with its conserved first and last residue. Each record gives: V gene, clone size, D gene, J gene, CDR3 DNA, CDR3 protein. A D gene is named only where the DNA matches it firmly. Some rows have no size entry. The others give once, few or many, or a class for an expanded clone.

V: TRBV5-4; size: .; D: .; J: TRBJ2-3; DNA: TGTGCCAGCAGCTTTCCCGAACAGGGCCGTTTGGATACGCAGTATTTT; CDR3: CASSFPEQGRLDTQYF
V: TRBV28; size: .; D: .; J: TRBJ1-1; DNA: TGTGCCAGCAGTCCTTTGAACACTGAAGCTTTCTTT; CDR3: CASSPLNTEAFF
V: TRBV9; size: .; D: TRBD1; J: TRBJ2-5; DNA: TGTGCCAGCAGTCAAAGACAGGGTAGTTCCCAAGAGACCCAGTACTTC; CDR3: CASSQRQGSSQETQYF
V: TRBV3-1/TRBV3-2; size: few; D: TRBD2; J: TRBJ2-3; DNA: TGTGCCAGCAGCCATAGACCGGGACTAGGATCGTATTTT; CDR3: CASSHRPGLGSYF
V: TRBV4-1; size: once; D: .; J: TRBJ2-3; DNA: TGCGCCAGCAGCCGAACCACTAGCTCAGATACGCAGTATTTT; CDR3: CASSRTTSSDTQYF
V: TRBV4-2; size: .; D: TRBD1; J: TRBJ1-2; DNA: TGTGCCAGCAGCCAGGCCCAGGGGGACAGCTATGGCTACACCTTC; CDR3: CASSQAQGDSYGYTF
V: TRBV6-2/TRBV6-3; size: .; D: TRBD1; J: TRBJ1-6; DNA: TGTGCCAGCAGTTACTGGGACAGGGTTTATAATTCACCCCTCCACTTT; CDR3: CASSYWDRVYNSPLHF
V: TRBV7-9; size: .; D: TRBD1; J: TRBJ1-1; DNA: TGTGCCAGCAGCTGGACAGGGAGGGGGAACACTGAAGCTTTCTTT; CDR3: CASSWTGRGNTEAFF
V: TRBV2; size: .; D: .; J: TRBJ2-2; DNA: TGTGCCAGCAGTGACCGGGGAAACACCGGGGAGCTGTTTTTT; CDR3: CASSDRGNTGELFF
V: TRBV6-5; size: .; D: .; J: TRBJ2-5; DNA: TGTGCCAGCAGTTACTCTGCCAGAAATAAAGAGACCCAGTACTTC; CDR3: CASSYSARNKETQYF
V: TRBV12-3/TRBV12-4; size: .; D: .; J: TRBJ1-3; DNA: TGTGCCACCGCAGACTTAAGTGGAAACACCATATATTTT; CDR3: CATADLSGNTIYF
V: TRBV9; size: .; D: .; J: TRBJ2-7; DNA: TGTGCCAGCAGCGTCGACACGAGGGGGATCTACGAGCAGTACTTC; CDR3: CASSVDTRGIYEQYF
V: TRBV2; size: .; D: TRBD2; J: TRBJ2-7; DNA: TGTGCCAGCGAGCCGGGACTAGCGGTCTTCCGCTCCTACGAGCAGTACTTC; CDR3: CASEPGLAVFRSYEQYF
V: TRBV25-1; size: .; D: .; J: TRBJ1-1; DNA: TGTGCCAGCACCACAGTCGGACTCCGAAACACTGAAGCTTTCTTT; CDR3: CASTTVGLRNTEAFF
V: TRBV5-1; size: .; D: .; J: TRBJ1-4; DNA: TGCGCCAGCAGCTTTCAGGGGCCCCTAAACCTAAATGAAAAACTGTTTTTT; CDR3: CASSFQGPLNLNEKLFF
V: TRBV18; size: .; D: .; J: TRBJ1-3; DNA: TGTGCCAGCTCGGATCAGGACAGCTTCTCTGGAAACACCATATATTTT; CDR3: CASSDQDSFSGNTIYF
V: TRBV7-8; size: medium-sized; D: .; J: TRBJ1-1; DNA: TGTGCCAGCAGCTTCAGGGGCTGGAACACTGAAGCTTTCTTT; CDR3: CASSFRGWNTEAFF
V: TRBV4-2; size: .; D: .; J: TRBJ2-3; DNA: TGTGCCAGCAGCCAAGAGGCCCCCATCGGCGGGTCTAGCACAGATACGCAGTATTTT; CDR3: CASSQEAPIGGSSTDTQYF
V: TRBV3-1/TRBV3-2; size: .; D: TRBD2; J: TRBJ2-7; DNA: TGTGCCAGCAGCCAAGGAGGGCTAGCGGGGGGGAGCTCCTACGAGCAGTACTTC; CDR3: CASSQGGLAGGSSYEQYF
V: TRBV10-3; size: .; D: .; J: TRBJ1-1; DNA: TGTGCCATCAAGGGGGAAGTAGGGACTGAAGCTTTCTTT; CDR3: CAIKGEVGTEAFF
V: TRBV19; size: .; D: TRBD1; J: TRBJ1-6; DNA: TGTGCCAGTAGGCGGGGTCGGGACAGATCCTATAATTCACCCCTCCACTTT; CDR3: CASRRGRDRSYNSPLHF
V: TRBV4-2; size: .; D: .; J: TRBJ2-2; DNA: TGTGCCAGCAGCCAATACAGGAACACCGGGGAGCTGTTTTTT; CDR3: CASSQYRNTGELFF
V: TRBV19; size: .; D: TRBD2; J: TRBJ2-1; DNA: TGTGCCAGTAGTCCCCGACTAGCGGGGGCGAATGAGCAGTTCTTC; CDR3: CASSPRLAGANEQFF
V: TRBV5-4; size: .; D: TRBD1; J: TRBJ1-2; DNA: TGTGCCAGCAGCGTATACCGGGACAGGGTCTATGGCTACACCTTC; CDR3: CASSVYRDRVYGYTF